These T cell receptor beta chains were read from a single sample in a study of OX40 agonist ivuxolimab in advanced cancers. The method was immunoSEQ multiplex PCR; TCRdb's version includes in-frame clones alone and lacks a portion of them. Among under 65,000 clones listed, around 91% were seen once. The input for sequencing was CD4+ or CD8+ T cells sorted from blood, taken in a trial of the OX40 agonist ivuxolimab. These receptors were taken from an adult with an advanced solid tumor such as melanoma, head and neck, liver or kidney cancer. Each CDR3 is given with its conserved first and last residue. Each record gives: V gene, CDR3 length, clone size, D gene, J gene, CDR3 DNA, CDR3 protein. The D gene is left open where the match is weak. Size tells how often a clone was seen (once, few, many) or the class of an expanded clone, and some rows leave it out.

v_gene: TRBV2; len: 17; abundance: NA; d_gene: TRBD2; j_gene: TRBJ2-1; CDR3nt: TGTGCCAGCAGTCCCACCCCGGGACTACGTACCTACAATGAGCAGTTCTTC; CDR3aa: CASSPTPGLRTYNEQFF
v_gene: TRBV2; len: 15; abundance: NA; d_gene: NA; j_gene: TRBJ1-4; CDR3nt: TGTGCCAGCACCCCGCAGGGGCAGCCTAATGAAAAACTGTTTTTT; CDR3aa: CASTPQGQPNEKLFF
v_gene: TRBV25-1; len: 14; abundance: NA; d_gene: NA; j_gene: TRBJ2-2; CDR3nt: TGTGCCAGCAGTGAATATCGGGCGACCGGGGAGCTGTTTTTT; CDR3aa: CASSEYRATGELFF
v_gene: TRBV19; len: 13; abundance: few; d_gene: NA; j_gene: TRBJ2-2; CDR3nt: TGTGCCAGTAGAGAGGGGACTACCGGGGAGCTGTTTTTT; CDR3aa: CASREGTTGELFF
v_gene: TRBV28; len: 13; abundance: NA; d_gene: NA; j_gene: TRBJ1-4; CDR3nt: TGTGCCAGCAGTCTTGGACAGCCTGAAAAACTGTTTTTT; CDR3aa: CASSLGQPEKLFF
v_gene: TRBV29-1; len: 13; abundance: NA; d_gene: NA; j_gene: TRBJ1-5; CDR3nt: TGCAGCGTTGAGACAGCCCCTGGGCAGCCCCAGCATTTT; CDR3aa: CSVETAPGQPQHF
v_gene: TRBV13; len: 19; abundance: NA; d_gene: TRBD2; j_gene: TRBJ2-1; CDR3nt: TGTGCCAGCAGGCCTAGACGGACTAGCGGGAGTGTCCCCTACAATGAGCAGTTCTTC; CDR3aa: CASRPRRTSGSVPYNEQFF
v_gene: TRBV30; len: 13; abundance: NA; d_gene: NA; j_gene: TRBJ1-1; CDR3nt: TGTGCCTGGAGTGCCCAGGTGAACACTGAAGCTTTCTTT; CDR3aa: CAWSAQVNTEAFF
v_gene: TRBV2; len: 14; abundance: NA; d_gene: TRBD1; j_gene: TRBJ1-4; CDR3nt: TGTGCCACCCAGGGGGCAGCGCAGGATGAAAAACTGTTTTTT; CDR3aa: CATQGAAQDEKLFF
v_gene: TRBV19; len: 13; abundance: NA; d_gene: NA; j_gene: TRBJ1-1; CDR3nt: TGTGCCAGTAGTATATCGGGGGAGACTGAAGCTTTCTTT; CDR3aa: CASSISGETEAFF
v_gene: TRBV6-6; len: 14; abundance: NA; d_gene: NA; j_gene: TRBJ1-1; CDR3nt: TGTGCCAGCAGTTACGAGGGAATGAACACTGAAGCTTTCTTT; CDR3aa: CASSYEGMNTEAFF
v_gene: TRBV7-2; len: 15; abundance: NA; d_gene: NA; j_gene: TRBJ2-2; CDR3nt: TGTGCCAGCAGCTTAACGGGGGGCGTTACCGGGGAGCTGTTTTTT; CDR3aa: CASSLTGGVTGELFF
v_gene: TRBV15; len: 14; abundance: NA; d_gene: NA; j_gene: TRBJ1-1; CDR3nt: TGTGCCACCAGCAGAGACGGGGATAGGACTGAAGCTTTCTTT; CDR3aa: CATSRDGDRTEAFF
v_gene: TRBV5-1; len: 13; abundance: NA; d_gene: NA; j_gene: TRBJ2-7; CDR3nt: TGCGCCAGCAGCTTTTCAGGGTCCTACGAGCAGTACTTC; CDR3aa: CASSFSGSYEQYF
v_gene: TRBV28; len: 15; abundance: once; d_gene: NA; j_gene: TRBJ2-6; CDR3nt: TGTGCCAGCAGTTTTGTCAGGGCTGGGGCCAACGTCCTGACTTTC; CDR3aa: CASSFVRAGANVLTF
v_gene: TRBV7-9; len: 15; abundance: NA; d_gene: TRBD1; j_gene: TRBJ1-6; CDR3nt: TGTGCCAGCAGCTCTCGGGACAGAACGAATTCACCCCTCCACTTT; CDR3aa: CASSSRDRTNSPLHF
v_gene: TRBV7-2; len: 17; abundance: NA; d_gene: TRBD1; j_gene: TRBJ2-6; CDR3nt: TGTGCCAGCAGCAAAACGGGACAGGGAGGTGGGGCCAACGTCCTGACTTTC; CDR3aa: CASSKTGQGGGANVLTF
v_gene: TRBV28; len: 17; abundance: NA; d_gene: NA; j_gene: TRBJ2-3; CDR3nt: TGTGCCAGCAGTTTCCGTGGACAGCTGTCTAGCACAGATACGCAGTATTTT; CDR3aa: CASSFRGQLSSTDTQYF
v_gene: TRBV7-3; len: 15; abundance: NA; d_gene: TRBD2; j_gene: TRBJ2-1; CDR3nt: TGTGCCAGCAGCTTGTTGGGACTAGCGGACAATGAGCAGTTCTTC; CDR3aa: CASSLLGLADNEQFF
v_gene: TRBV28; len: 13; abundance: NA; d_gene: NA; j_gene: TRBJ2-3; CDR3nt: TGTGCCAGCAGTTTTTCCGGCACAGATACGCAGTATTTT; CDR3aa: CASSFSGTDTQYF
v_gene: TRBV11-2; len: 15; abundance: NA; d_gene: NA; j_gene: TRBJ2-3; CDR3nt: TGTGCCAGCAGCCTCCGGGGGTCCGGCACAGATACGCAGTATTTT; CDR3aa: CASSLRGSGTDTQYF
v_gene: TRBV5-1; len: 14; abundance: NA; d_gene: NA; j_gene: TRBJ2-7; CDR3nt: TGCGCCAGCAGCCCGGGGGACAGATCCTACGAGCAGTACTTC; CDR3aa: CASSPGDRSYEQYF
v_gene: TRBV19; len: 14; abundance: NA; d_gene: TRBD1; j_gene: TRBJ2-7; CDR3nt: TGTGCCAGTAATCCGGGACAGGGATCATACGAGCAGTACTTC; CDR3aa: CASNPGQGSYEQYF
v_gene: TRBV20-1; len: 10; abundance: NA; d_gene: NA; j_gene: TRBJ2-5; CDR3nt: TGCAGTGCCATCGGAGAGACCCAGTACTTC; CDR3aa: CSAIGETQYF
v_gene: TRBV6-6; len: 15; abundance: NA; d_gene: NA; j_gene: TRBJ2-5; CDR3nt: TGTGCCAGCAGTTCCGCCGGTGTTCCGGGGGAGACCCAGTACTTC; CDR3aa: CASSSAGVPGETQYF
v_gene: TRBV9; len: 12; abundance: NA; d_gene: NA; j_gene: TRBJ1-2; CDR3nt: TGTGCCAGCAGCGGGGGAAACTATGGCTACACCTTC; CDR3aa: CASSGGNYGYTF
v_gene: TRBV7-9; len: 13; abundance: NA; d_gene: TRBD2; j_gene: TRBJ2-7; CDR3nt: TGTGCCAGCAGCTTTGGGGTAGCGGGAACGCAGTACTTC; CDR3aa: CASSFGVAGTQYF
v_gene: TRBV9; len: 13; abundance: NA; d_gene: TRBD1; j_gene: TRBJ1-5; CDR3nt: TGTGCCAGCAACGGGACAGGGAATCAGCCCCAGCATTTT; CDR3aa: CASNGTGNQPQHF
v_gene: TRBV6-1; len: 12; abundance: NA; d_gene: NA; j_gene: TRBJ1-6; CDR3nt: TGTGCCAGTAGGGGTAATAATTCACCCCTCCACTTT; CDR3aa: CASRGNNSPLHF
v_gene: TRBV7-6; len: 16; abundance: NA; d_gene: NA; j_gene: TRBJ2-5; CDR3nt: TGTGCCAGCAGCTTAAGCCCTACCGGGCCCAAAGAGACCCAGTACTTC; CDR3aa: CASSLSPTGPKETQYF
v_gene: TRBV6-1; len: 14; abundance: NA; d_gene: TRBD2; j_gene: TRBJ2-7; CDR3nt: TGTGCCAGCAGAAAAGCGGGAGAAGTTTACGAGCAGTACTTC; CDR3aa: CASRKAGEVYEQYF
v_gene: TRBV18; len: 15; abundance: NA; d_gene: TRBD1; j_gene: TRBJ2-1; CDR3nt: TGTGCCAGCTCCCTCGGGACAGGGGTATACAATGAGCAGTTCTTC; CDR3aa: CASSLGTGVYNEQFF
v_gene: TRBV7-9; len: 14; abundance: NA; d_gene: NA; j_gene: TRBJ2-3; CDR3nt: TGTGCCAGCAGCTTCGTTATCGGCACAGATACGCAGTATTTT; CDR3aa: CASSFVIGTDTQYF
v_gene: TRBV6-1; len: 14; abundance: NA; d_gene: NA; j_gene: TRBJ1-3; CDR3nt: TGTGCCGTCCAAGGGGTCAACTCTGGAAACACCATATATTTT; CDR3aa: CAVQGVNSGNTIYF
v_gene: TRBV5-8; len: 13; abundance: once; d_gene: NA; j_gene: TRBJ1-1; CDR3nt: TGTGCCAGCAGCTTAATTAGACTCTCTGAAGCTTTCTTT; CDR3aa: CASSLIRLSEAFF
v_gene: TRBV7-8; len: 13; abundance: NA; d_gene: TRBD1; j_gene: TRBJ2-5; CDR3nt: TGTGCCAGCAGCCGCGACAGGGGAGAGACCCAGTACTTC; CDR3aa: CASSRDRGETQYF
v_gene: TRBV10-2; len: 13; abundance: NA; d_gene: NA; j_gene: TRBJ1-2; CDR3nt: TGCGCCAGCAATCGGGGGGCACGATATGGCTACACCTTC; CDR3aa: CASNRGARYGYTF
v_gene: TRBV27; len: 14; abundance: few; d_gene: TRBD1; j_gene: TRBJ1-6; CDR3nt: TGTGCCAGCAGTACGGACAGGGGTAATTCACCCCTCCACTTT; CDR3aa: CASSTDRGNSPLHF
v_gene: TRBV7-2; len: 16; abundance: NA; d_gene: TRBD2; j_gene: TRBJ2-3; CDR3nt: TGTGCCAGCAGCTACCAGCGGGGAGGCTGGACAGATACGCAGTATTTT; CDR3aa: CASSYQRGGWTDTQYF
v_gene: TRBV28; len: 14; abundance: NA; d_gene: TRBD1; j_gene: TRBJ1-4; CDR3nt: TGTGCCAGCAGCGACCCAGGGGGCGGTGAAAAACTGTTTTTT; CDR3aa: CASSDPGGGEKLFF
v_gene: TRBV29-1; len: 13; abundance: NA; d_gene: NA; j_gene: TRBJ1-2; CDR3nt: TGCAGCGTGGACCCGGGACACAACTATGACTACACCTTC; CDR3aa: CSVDPGHNYDYTF
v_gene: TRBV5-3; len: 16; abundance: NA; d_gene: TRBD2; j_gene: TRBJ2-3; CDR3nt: TGTGCCAGAAGCACCGTGACTAGCGGGAGATCGGATACGCAGTATTTT; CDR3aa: CARSTVTSGRSDTQYF
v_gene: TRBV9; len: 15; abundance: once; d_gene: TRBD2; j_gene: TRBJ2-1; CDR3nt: TGTGCCAGCAGCGAGACTAGCGGGAGGTTCAATGAGCAGTTCTTC; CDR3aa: CASSETSGRFNEQFF
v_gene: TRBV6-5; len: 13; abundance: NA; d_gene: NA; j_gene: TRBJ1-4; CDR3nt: TGTGCCAGCAGGGGGGCGGGTAGTGAAAAACTGTTTTTT; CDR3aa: CASRGAGSEKLFF
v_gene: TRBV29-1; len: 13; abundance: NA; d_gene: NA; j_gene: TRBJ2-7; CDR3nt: TGCAGCGTTGGAACAGCTAGCTCCTACGAGCAGTACTTC; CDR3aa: CSVGTASSYEQYF
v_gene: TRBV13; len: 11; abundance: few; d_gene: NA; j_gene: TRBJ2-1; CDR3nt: TGTGCCAGCAGCTTACTCAATGAGCAGTTCTTC; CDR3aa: CASSLLNEQFF
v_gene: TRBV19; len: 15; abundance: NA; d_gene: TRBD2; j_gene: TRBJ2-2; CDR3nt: TGTGCCAGTAGTGGTCTAGCGGGAATCACCGGGGAGCTGTTTTTT; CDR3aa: CASSGLAGITGELFF
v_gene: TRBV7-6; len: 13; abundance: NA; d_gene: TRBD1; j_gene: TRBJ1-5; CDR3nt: TGTGCCAGCAGTGCGGGGACAGGGCAGCCCCAGCATTTT; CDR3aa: CASSAGTGQPQHF
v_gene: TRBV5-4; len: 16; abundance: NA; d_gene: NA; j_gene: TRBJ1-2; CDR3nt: TGTGCCAGCAGCTTGGGGACCGGAGGACTGATGGGTGGCTACACCTTC; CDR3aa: CASSLGTGGLMGGYTF
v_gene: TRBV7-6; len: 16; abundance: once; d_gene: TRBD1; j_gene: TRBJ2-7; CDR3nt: TGTGCCAGCAGCTTAGGGGGGGCAGGGGGCTGGAACGAGCAGTACTTC; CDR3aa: CASSLGGAGGWNEQYF